The rows below give T cell receptor beta chains drawn from one sample of a study of T cells in Graves' hyperthyroidism and ophthalmopathy. TCRdb independently ran MiXCR on the multiplex PCR reads; one entry per CDR3 protein. This sample has 600,000 or so distinct CDR3 sequences, with 46% found just once. The sequencing input was peripheral blood or thyroid tissue (not recorded which). These receptors came from a woman younger than 30 with Graves' hyperthyroidism. Both conserved end residues are trimmed from each CDR3. A D gene is named only where the DNA matches it firmly.

V,D,CDR3
TRBV4-2,NA,ASSQGPDAYTEAF
TRBV25-1,NA,ASSFAGPPETEAF
TRBV29-1,NA,SVATGSYEQY
TRBV6-1,NA,VSSTPTATEAF
TRBV2,TRBD2,ASSTGRAETQY
TRBV2,NA,ASSDHRLYEQY
TRBV25-1,TRBD1,ASSADRAISYEQY
TRBV2,TRBD2,ASSLTSGSAGELF
TRBV7-9,TRBD2,ASSLNPGLAETYEQY
TRBV7-8,NA,ASSYSEETQY
TRBV12-5,NA,ASGLTTGELF
TRBV6-6,TRBD1,ASSYGTGALNTEAF
TRBV7-9,TRBD2,ASSSLKGMTSRSYEQY
TRBV20-1,TRBD1,SARASRTGEGDGGYT
TRBV2,NA,ASSLARASNQPQH
TRBV24-1,TRBD2,ASSESGASGRSSTDTQY
TRBV12-3/TRBV12-4,NA,ASSPQRGQETQY
TRBV12-3/TRBV12-4,NA,ASSFGRKETQY
TRBV9,NA,ASSVGGPSTEAF
TRBV15,NA,ATSREIFYGYT
TRBV13,NA,AIGRWTGELF
TRBV2,NA,ASSLQDQPQH
TRBV24-1,TRBD2,ATSDLRFRGSNTGELF
TRBV2,NA,ASSEVGLAGPPRGTQY
TRBV7-9,NA,ASSLQSYEQY
TRBV7-6,TRBD1,ASRRTGSITEAF
TRBV7-8,TRBD2,ASSLRLAGGTGELF
TRBV2,NA,ASSGTSYVQY
TRBV7-7,TRBD1,ASSLDRGSNTIY
TRBV6-6,NA,ASSYSAPLSNQPQH
TRBV29-1,TRBD2,SAAGTSGILSGELF
TRBV7-9,NA,ASSQLRVSGANVLT
TRBV2,TRBD1,ASRVDRGPNQPQH
TRBV24-1,TRBD1,ATPPRTGALSNYGYT
TRBV6-1,NA,ASKTRGWSNQPQH
TRBV5-1,TRBD1,ASNPGQGAQEQY
TRBV6-6,NA,ASGVRGNQPQH
TRBV15,NA,ATSRDLGFQETQY
TRBV5-1,NA,ASSLDQY
TRBV25-1,TRBD1,ASSLGDRGSYEQY
TRBV19,NA,ASSMREYNQPQH
TRBV20-1,NA,SAAGQIYEQY
TRBV24-1,TRBD1,ATSDTGGGETQY
TRBV7-9,NA,ASSLLGRYQETQY
TRBV7-2,NA,ASSLDHKGYGYT
TRBV7-3,TRBD2,ASSHGGGSQETQY
TRBV5-1,TRBD2,ASSLGTRAYEQY
TRBV12-3/TRBV12-4,NA,ATSLGYAF
TRBV7-9,TRBD1,ASSPRDSEAF
TRBV24-1,TRBD2,ATGSRELETQY
TRBV19,NA,ASSIGSRSTEAF
TRBV10-3,NA,AIFDRSLGTGELF
TRBV5-1,NA,ASSPDDLSYEQY
TRBV2,TRBD1,ASSPQDRGLEKLF
TRBV15,NA,ATSRGGGSEAF
TRBV29-1,NA,SPPPKGRETGELF
TRBV29-1,NA,SVELPGGRGQETQY
TRBV20-1,NA,SARTFDGNNSPLH
TRBV29-1,NA,SAWGDEQY